These 23 T cell receptor beta chains were all obtained from the same sample, sequenced in a study of blood T cell repertoires in COVID-19. The table came from immunoSEQ multiplex PCR; TCRdb's copy has only in-frame clones and leaves some out. Of hundreds of thousands of clones listed, approximately 86% are singletons. Sample: PBMCs or T cells enriched from blood (not recorded which). The receptors originated from a woman younger than 45 with acute COVID-19.

V usage is TRBV5-4 and J usage is TRBJ1-1; D not certain. V was cut by 4 bases and J by 4 bases, with 17 bases left in between. The CDR3 contains 15 residues. Germline V gives CDR1 SGHNT, CDR2 YYREEE (reference sequence). CDR3: CASSINPNPGTEAFF. In DNA form, the CDR3 reads TGTGCCAGCAGCATCAACCCAAACCCGGGCACTGAAGCTTTCTTT.

Remarks on this clone: Within the sample, other DNA sequences also encode this same CDR3. The chain has TRBV12-5 and TRBJ2-2; perhaps TRBD2 as D (6 bases). The CDR3 length is 13 residues. Germline-derived CDR1 and CDR2 are LGHNT and FRNRAP. V gave up 5 bases and J gave up 5 bases, with 9 bases separating them. The DNA of the CDR3 is TGTGCTAGTGGTGGGGGGAGGACCGGGGAGCTGTTTTTT. It is translated as CASGGGRTGELFF.

As for this clone: One end of the junction varies from germline; a read error may be responsible. The chain links TRBV7-9 to TRBJ2-7; weak D call: TRBD2 (6 bases). Germline V gene sequence: CDR1 SEHNR, CDR2 FQNEAQ (reference sequence). The CDR3 spans 14 residues. The CDR3 bases are TGTGCCAGCAGCTTAGCGGGGTGGAGGGAACGCCTTCACTTC. This gives the protein CASSLAGWRERLHF.

This clone was recorded only once. J is TRBJ2-5 and V is TRBV11-2; TRBD1 agrees at 7 bases. CDR1 is SGHAT and CDR2 is FQNNGV in the germline V gene. V lost 8 bases to trimming and J lost 4 bases; unmatched junction nucleotides: 13. The CDR3 has 15 residues. For the CDR3, the DNA is TGTGCCAGCTCCTTAACCGAGGGGGCTGGAGAGACCCAGTACTTC. Amino acids: CASSLTEGAGETQYF.

The chain uses TRBV10-1 and TRBJ1-2, with D possibly TRBD1 on 5 matching bases. Trimming took off 3 bases at V and 5 bases at J, with 7 bases between the two ends. Per the germline V gene, CDR1 is WNHNN and CDR2 is SYGVQD (reference sequence). The CDR3 extends over 12 amino acids. The CDR3 DNA follows: TGCGCCAGCAGTGACACAGGATATGGCTACACCTTC. Translation: CASSDTGYGYTF.

The chain employs TRBV4-3 and TRBJ2-7, with TRBD1 matching 11 bases. Germline V CDR1 and CDR2: LGHNA, YSLEER. The CDR3 length is 16 residues. V lost 0 bases, J lost 5 bases, and 6 bases stayed unmatched. DNA of the CDR3: TGCGCCAGCAGCCAAGAGGGCCCGGGACAGGGGGACGAGCAGTACTTC. It is translated as CASSQEGPGQGDEQYF.

The rearrangement links TRBV4-1 to TRBJ1-5, with 9 bases that match TRBD1. Germline-derived CDR1 and CDR2 are MGHRA and YSYEKL. This CDR3 contains 17 residues. With 1 base clipped from V and 4 bases from J, the junction kept 8 bases outside the gene matches. CDR3 DNA: TGCGCCAGCAGCCAAGTTGAGGGACAGGGTTTTAATCAGCCCCAGCATTTT. It encodes CASSQVEGQGFNQPQHF.

The CDR3 reads CASSANRASYEQYF. CDR3 DNA sequence: TGCGCCAGCAGTGCAAACAGGGCTTCCTACGAGCAGTACTTC. The chain employs TRBV4-1 and TRBJ2-7; TRBD1 might be the D (6 bases). This CDR3 comprises 14 residues. Germline-derived CDR1 and CDR2 are MGHRA and YSYEKL. V was shortened by 6 bases and J by 1 base, with 13 bases between the two germline ends.

This clone was picked up a small number of times. The V call is TRBV19, the J call TRBJ1-2; weak D call: TRBD1 (6 bases). The CDR3 length is 14 residues. Germline-derived CDR1 and CDR2 are LNHDA and SQIVND (reference sequence). V was trimmed by 7 bases and J by 3 bases, leaving 15 bases between them. The CDR3 region is CASTRGGADYGYTF. CDR3 sequence (DNA): TGTGCCAGTACCCGTGGGGGCGCGGACTATGGCTACACCTTC.

The gene calls are TRBV10-3 and TRBJ2-1; 8 positions match TRBD2. There are 14 residues in the CDR3. The V segment lost 2 bases and the J segment 10 bases; nucleotides outside the gene matches: 7. The V gene's germline CDR1 is ENHRY and CDR2 SYGVKD. CDR3 loop: CAISESGGEGEQFF. The CDR3 bases are TGTGCCATCAGTGAGAGCGGGGGCGAGGGAGAGCAGTTCTTC.

This clone has a single count. The chain carries TRBV29-1 and TRBJ2-5; the match to TRBD1 covers 9 bases. The CDR3 has 13 residues. Per germline, CDR1 SQVTM and CDR2 ANQGSEA. V was clipped by 7 bases and J by 9 bases; unmatched bases: 12. The chain's CDR3 is CSGTGTGSPAQYF. The DNA for the CDR3 is TGCAGCGGCACCGGGACAGGGTCCCCGGCCCAGTACTTC.

The genes are TRBV12-3 or TRBV12-4 and TRBJ1-5; no clear D. The CDR3 runs to 12 residues. Trimming cost V 6 bases and J 6 bases, with 9 bases left between them. The CDR3 coding sequence is TGTGCCAGCAGCCGCCCCGGTCAGCCCCAGCATTTT. Translation: CASSRPGQPQHF.

This clone was picked up one time. The chain uses TRBV7-9 and TRBJ2-3, with D unresolved. The V end lost 5 bases, the J end lost 2 bases, and 8 bases lay between the germline ends. CDR3 length: 13 residues. Per germline, CDR1 SEHNR and CDR2 FQNEAQ (reference sequence). CDR3 amino acids: CASSREVTDTQYF. In DNA, the CDR3 is TGTGCCAGCAGCCGAGAGGTCACAGATACGCAGTATTTT.

The gene calls are TRBV3-1 (or the pseudogene TRBV3-2) and TRBJ2-3; 13 positions agree with TRBD2. With V trimmed by 6 bases and J by 5 bases, 5 bases remained unmatched. CDR1 LGHDT and CDR2 YNNKEL come from the germline V gene (reference sequence). CDR3 length: 15 residues. The CDR3 DNA reads as TGTGCCAGCAGTCTCACTAGCGGGGGGGAAGATACGCAGTATTTT. Translated, it gives CASSLTSGGEDTQYF.

The CDR3 sequence: CASIPGTGGSYEQYF. The CDR3 DNA follows: TGTGCCAGCATCCCCGGGACAGGGGGTTCGTACGAGCAGTACTTC. The chain employs TRBV6-5 and TRBJ2-7; TRBD1 agrees at 11 bases. The V and J ends lost 7 bases and 4 bases, in that order; junction bases with no gene match: 9. Germline assignment: CDR1 MNHEY and CDR2 SVGAGI. The CDR3 runs to 15 residues.

The V gene is TRBV12-3 or TRBV12-4, the J gene TRBJ2-1; 8 bases match TRBD2. The CDR3 loop spans 13 amino acids. The V and J ends lost 6 bases and 6 bases, in that order; junction bases with no gene match: 4. CDR3 DNA sequence: TGTGCCAGCAGCGGGACTAGGTTCAATGAGCAGTTCTTC. Translating it yields CASSGTRFNEQFF.

The chain recombines TRBV5-1 with TRBJ2-3, with D unclear. The V gene lost 4 bases and the J gene lost 2 bases, with 17 bases spanning the gap. CDR3 length: 16 residues. From germline, CDR1 is SGHRS and CDR2 YFSETQ. CDR3 bases: TGCGCCAGCAGCGCCCAGCGCGTATCCTTCACAGATACGCAGTATTTT. Encoded protein: CASSAQRVSFTDTQYF.

The V gene is TRBV10-3, the J gene TRBJ2-2, with 11 bases lining up with TRBD1. In germline, CDR1 is ENHRY, CDR2 SYGVKD. J gave up 4 bases and V 6 bases, and 1 base lay outside the gene matches. This CDR3 spans 14 amino acids. CDR3 residues: CAISGTGGTGELFF. The CDR3 DNA reads as TGTGCCATCAGCGGGACAGGGGGCACCGGGGAGCTGTTTTTT.

CDR3 amino acids: CASTRGFQETQYF. As DNA, the CDR3 is TGCGCCAGCACTCGGGGGTTTCAAGAGACCCAGTACTTC. The rearrangement uses TRBV10-2 and TRBJ2-5, with D possibly being TRBD2 (6 bases). Germline V lookup: CDR1 WSHSY, CDR2 SAAADI. This CDR3 contains 13 residues. V was pared by 7 bases and J by 2 bases, with 11 bases between.

The chain combines TRBV5-8 with TRBJ1-1; the match to TRBD1 covers 8 bases. The germline CDR1 and CDR2 sequences are SGHTS and YDEGEE. Unmatched junction bases numbered 10, after V lost 0 bases and J lost 3 bases. The CDR3 loop spans 17 amino acids. CDR3 DNA: TGTGCCAGCAGCTTGGCGACGGCAGGGGGCGGTTACACTGAAGCTTTCTTT. Its translation is CASSLATAGGGYTEAFF.

J is TRBJ1-4 and V is TRBV4-1, with 7 bases aligning to TRBD1. The CDR3 is made up of 21 amino acids. J was trimmed by 5 bases and V by 0 bases; bases with no gene match: 21. Germline V CDR1 and CDR2: MGHRA, YSYEKL. Here the CDR3 DNA reads TGCGCCAGCAGCCAAGATCCCATTCGACCGGGACAGAATACGGCGAATGAAAAACTGTTTTTT. Amino acids: CASSQDPIRPGQNTANEKLFF.

This rearrangement joins TRBV5-6 to TRBJ2-1; 8 bases agree with TRBD2. With V trimmed by 5 bases and J by 5 bases, 6 bases remained unmatched. Germline CDR1 is SGHDT and CDR2 is YYEEEE. The CDR3 has 14 residues. The CDR3 loop reads CASRRGGHNNEQFF. CDR3 sequence (DNA): TGTGCCAGCAGACGGGGGGGCCATAACAATGAGCAGTTCTTC.

The rearrangement joins TRBV2 to TRBJ2-3; TRBD2 matches at 11 bases. The CDR3 has 18 amino acids. CDR1 SNHLY and CDR2 FYNNEI come from the germline V gene. V lost 10 bases, J lost 0 bases, and 15 bases stayed unmatched. The CDR3 sequence: CATLSSGGMEGSTDTQYF. The DNA for the CDR3 is TGTGCCACCCTTTCTAGCGGGGGGATGGAGGGCAGCACAGATACGCAGTATTTT.